This T cell receptor beta chain was documented in a study of cytomegalovirus exposure and HLA in healthy donors. 13 Jbeta primers and 60 Vbeta primers were used for the PCR. Profiling relied on immunoSEQ multiplex PCR, and the TCRdb table lists in-frame clones only, not all of them. This sample yields 90,000 to 140,000 clones, of which about 80% are seen a single time; 2% to 2.5% belongs to the top ten. The count of this clone is one. The CDR3 is 15 residues long. V shed 4 bases and J 8 bases; nucleotides not matched to a gene: 11. Germline-derived CDR1 and CDR2 are SGHRS and YFSETQ. Source material: PBMCs. This chain joins TRBV5-1 and TRBJ2-1; 8 bases align to TRBD1. This clonotype was obtained from a man younger than 45 in good health and CMV-seronegative. CDR3 amino acids: CASSRVTGGEDEQFF. CDR3 DNA: TGCGCCAGCAGCAGGGTAACAGGGGGTGAGGATGAGCAGTTCTTC.